These 12 T cell receptor beta chains were all obtained from the same sample, sequenced in a study of blood T cell repertoires in COVID-19. Here immunoSEQ multiplex PCR was the method, and the copy in TCRdb shows in-frame clones only, minus some. The data contain approximately 90,000 clones, 75% to 85% of them singletons. The specimen sequenced was peripheral blood. The receptor source for this set is a woman at least 80 years old with acute or convalescent COVID-19.

V usage is TRBV28 and J usage is TRBJ2-7, with 8 positions matching TRBD1. CDR1 and CDR2 (germline): MDHEN, SYDVKM. V was clipped by 6 bases and J by 4 bases; unmatched bases: 11. The CDR3 sequence is 15 residues long. This chain's CDR3 is CASSAGGAKGYEQYF. CDR3 DNA sequence: TGTGCCAGCAGCGCAGGGGGCGCGAAGGGTTACGAGCAGTACTTC.

This sequence joins TRBV6-1 and TRBJ1-4, with a possible D match to TRBD1 (5 bases). Trimming removed 2 bases at V and 6 bases at J, with 16 bases between. CDR1 and CDR2 from the germline V gene are MNHNS and SASEGT. CDR3 length: 16 amino acids. This CDR3 is CASSELDGGGDEKLFF. The DNA of the CDR3 is TGTGCCAGCAGTGAACTTGACGGCGGAGGGGATGAAAAACTGTTTTTT.

The chain is built from TRBV6-5 and TRBJ2-7; 10 bases match TRBD2. With 6 bases clipped from V and 3 bases from J, the junction kept 8 bases outside the gene matches. This CDR3 is built from 15 residues. Germline V lookup: CDR1 MNHEY, CDR2 SVGAGI. CDR3 residues: CASSSGGAPYYEQYF. Written as DNA, the CDR3 is TGTGCCAGCAGCAGCGGGGGGGCCCCCTACTACGAGCAGTACTTC.

In its sample, this clone was seen a few times. The chain links TRBV5-4 to TRBJ2-2; the match to TRBD1 covers 8 bases. Germline V lookup: CDR1 SGHNT, CDR2 YYREEE (reference sequence). The CDR3 totals 15 residues. With V trimmed by 2 bases and J by 2 bases, 2 bases remained unmatched. This CDR3 reads CASSLQGVNTGELFF. Written as DNA, the CDR3 is TGTGCCAGCAGCTTACAGGGGGTTAACACCGGGGAGCTGTTTTTT.

This sequence joins TRBV9 and TRBJ2-2; 8 bases match TRBD1. Germline V lookup: CDR1 SGDLS, CDR2 YYNGEE. V lost 3 bases, J lost 5 bases, and 6 bases stayed unmatched. The CDR3 has 15 residues. CDR3 in amino acids: CASSAQTGVTGELFF. The CDR3 DNA reads TGTGCCAGCAGCGCCCAGACAGGGGTTACCGGGGAGCTGTTTTTT.

This clone turned up a few times. The gene calls are TRBV7-9 and TRBJ2-7, with 12 bases aligning to TRBD1. Germline V gives CDR1 SEHNR, CDR2 FQNEAQ (reference sequence). The CDR3 length is 14 residues. Germline trimming cut 3 bases from V and 4 bases from J; bases unmatched to any gene: 1. The CDR3 protein is CASSLGQGAYEQYF. The CDR3 DNA follows: TGTGCCAGCAGCTTGGGACAGGGGGCTTACGAGCAGTACTTC.

The chain links TRBV29-1 to TRBJ1-5; 10 bases are shared with TRBD1. After removal of 5 bases from V and 1 base from J, the junction contained 2 bases not matched to a gene. Germline-derived CDR1 and CDR2 are SQVTM and ANQGSEA. There are 14 residues in the CDR3. CDR3 nucleotides: TGCAGCGTTCTGGACAGGGGGAGCAATCAGCCCCAGCATTTT. This gives the protein CSVLDRGSNQPQHF.

The chain links TRBV11-2 to TRBJ1-2; no clear D gene. CDR3 length: 17 amino acids. Trimming pared 4 bases from V and 5 bases from J, leaving 23 bases between. Germline-derived CDR1 and CDR2 are SGHAT and FQNNGV. The CDR3 loop is CASSSPDLLAVTYGYTF. DNA of the CDR3: TGTGCCAGCAGCTCCCCAGATCTCTTAGCAGTTACATATGGCTACACCTTC.

The rearrangement links TRBV10-2 to TRBJ2-7; TRBD2 matches at 7 bases. CDR1 and CDR2 from the germline V gene are WSHSY and SAAADI. This CDR3 spans 17 amino acids. Losses at the gene ends were 2 bases for V and 1 base for J; bases not matched to a gene: 11. The CDR3 coding sequence is TGCGCCAGCAGTGAGGCCCATGAACTAGCGACATCCTACGAGCAGTACTTC. Its protein product is CASSEAHELATSYEQYF.

This clone appeared a few times. The J gene is TRBJ2-7, the V gene TRBV18; 11 bases align to TRBD1. There are 16 residues in the CDR3. Germline CDR1 reads KGHSH; CDR2 reads LQKENI. Germline trimming cut 6 bases from V and 5 bases from J; bases unmatched to any gene: 12. CDR3 DNA sequence: TGTGCCAGCTCCCGAACCCTCCGGGACAGGGGGAACGAGCAGTACTTC. Its translation: CASSRTLRDRGNEQYF.

The chain recombines TRBV18 with TRBJ2-1; weak D call: TRBD2 (7 bases). The CDR3 is 16 residues long. Trimming took 4 bases from V and 4 from J, leaving 17 bases between them. Per germline, CDR1 KGHSH and CDR2 LQKENI. The CDR3 DNA sequence: TGTGCCAGCTCACTCTACGGAGGGGGGGATTACAATGAGCAGTTCTTC. This codes for CASSLYGGGDYNEQFF.

This clone is a singleton in its sample. CDR3 region: CASSTQGAANSPLHF. As DNA, the CDR3 is TGTGCCAGCAGCACACAGGGGGCAGCTAATTCACCCCTCCACTTT. The J gene is TRBJ1-6, the V gene TRBV11-2; 9 nucleotides align to TRBD1. The J segment lost 6 bases and the V segment lost 5 bases, leaving 5 bases of the junction unmatched. CDR3 length: 15 residues. Per the germline V gene, CDR1 is SGHAT and CDR2 is FQNNGV.